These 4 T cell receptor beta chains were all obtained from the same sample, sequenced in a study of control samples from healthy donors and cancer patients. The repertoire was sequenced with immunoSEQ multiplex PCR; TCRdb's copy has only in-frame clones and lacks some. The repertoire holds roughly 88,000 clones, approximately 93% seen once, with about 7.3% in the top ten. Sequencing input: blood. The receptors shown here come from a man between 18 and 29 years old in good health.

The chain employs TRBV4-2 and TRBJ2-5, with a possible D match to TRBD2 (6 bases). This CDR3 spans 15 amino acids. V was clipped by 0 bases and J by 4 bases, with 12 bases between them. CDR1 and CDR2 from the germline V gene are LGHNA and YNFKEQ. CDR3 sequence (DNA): TGTGCCAGCAGCCAAGATCAAGGGAGGCGAGAGACCCAGTACTTC. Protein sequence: CASSQDQGRRETQYF.

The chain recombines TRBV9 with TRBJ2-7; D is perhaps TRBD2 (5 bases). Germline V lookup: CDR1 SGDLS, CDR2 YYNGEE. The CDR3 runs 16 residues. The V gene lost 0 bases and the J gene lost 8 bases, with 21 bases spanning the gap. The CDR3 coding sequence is TGTGCCAGCAGCGTAGACGGAGGATTCAGTCTTACGAAGCAGTACTTC. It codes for CASSVDGGFSLTKQYF. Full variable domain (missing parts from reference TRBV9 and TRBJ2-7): DSGVTQTPKHLITATGQRVTLRCSPRSGDLSVYWYQQSLDQGLQFLIQYYNGEERAKGNILERFSAQQFPDLHSELNLSSLELGDSALYFCASSVDGGFSLTKQYFGPGTRLTVT.

CDR3 sequence: CASSLNSERDTQYF. The CDR3 bases are TGTGCCAGCAGCTTAAACTCCGAGAGAGATACGCAGTATTTT. This chain links TRBV7-9 with TRBJ2-3; D gene unclear. The CDR3 has 14 amino acids. Germline CDR1 reads SEHNR; CDR2 reads FQNEAQ (reference sequence). The V gene lost 2 bases and the J gene lost 5 bases, with 11 bases spanning the gap.

The CDR3 DNA reads TGCGCCAGCAGCTTGGACAGGGGCTGGGAGCAGTTCTTC. This codes for CASSLDRGWEQFF. This sequence joins TRBV5-1 and TRBJ2-1, with 7 bases that match TRBD1. Trimming at V came to 0 bases and at J to 10 bases, leaving 4 bases not matched to a gene. There are 13 residues in the CDR3. The germline V gene has CDR1 SGHRS and CDR2 YFSETQ.